This is a list of T cell receptor beta chains from one sample in a study of T cells in Graves' hyperthyroidism and ophthalmopathy. Via MiXCR, TCRdb re-called the multiplex PCR reads, giving one row per CDR3 protein. The sample records about 250,000 distinct CDR3 sequences, around 25% being singletons. Sequencing was performed on blood. The receptors were gathered from a woman between 40 and 50 years old with Graves' ophthalmopathy. Both conserved end residues are part of each CDR3. A D gene is named only where the DNA matches it firmly. Where a row states a size, it is once, few, many or the class of an expanded clone; other rows omit it.

cdr3_nt	cdr3_aa	v_call	j_call	d_call	clone_size
TGCGCCAGCAGCCAAGATGTCTCGGACAGGGTTAATGAAGCTTTCTTT	CASSQDVSDRVNEAFF	TRBV4-1	TRBJ1-1	TRBD1	many
TGTGCCAGCAGTCCCGACCCAGGGAGGGGCACTGAAGCTTTCTTT	CASSPDPGRGTEAFF	TRBV27	TRBJ1-1	-	-
TGTGCCAGCAGCTTAACCCCAGAGTATGGCTACACCTTC	CASSLTPEYGYTF	TRBV7-3	TRBJ1-2	-	many
TGTGTCACCAGAACCGGGACGGTGAACACTGAAGCTTTCTTT	CVTRTGTVNTEAFF	TRBV15	TRBJ1-1	-	many
TGTGCCACCAGTGATGTCGGGACAGCCCAAGAGACCCAGTACTTC	CATSDVGTAQETQYF	TRBV24-1	TRBJ2-5	TRBD1	-
TGTGCCAGCAGTTTATGGGAGCTCTCAGGAGAGCAGTACTTC	CASSLWELSGEQYF	TRBV27	TRBJ2-7	-	-
TGTGCCAGCAGCTTAGCCAGGATCCAAGAGACCCAGTACTTC	CASSLARIQETQYF	TRBV7-2	TRBJ2-5	-	many
TGTGCCACCAGTGTAGGGGGGATGAACACTGAAGCTTTCTTT	CATSVGGMNTEAFF	TRBV24-1	TRBJ1-1	-	few
TGCGCCAGCAGCTTACAGGGAGTCGGCACTGAAGCTTTCTTT	CASSLQGVGTEAFF	TRBV5-1	TRBJ1-1	-	-
TGTGCCAGCAAGGTAACCCATCAGCCCCAGCATTTT	CASKVTHQPQHF	TRBV28	TRBJ1-5	-	many
TGTGCCAGCAGCTTAGGCTTGGGGACCCAGTACTTC	CASSLGLGTQYF	TRBV7-6	TRBJ2-5	-	many
TGTGCCAGCAGCCCCGGTGGCTTTAGCTACGAGCAGTACTTC	CASSPGGFSYEQYF	TRBV12-3/TRBV12-4	TRBJ2-7	-	-
TGCGCCAGCAGCTTCGACAGGGGCGATGGCTACACCTTC	CASSFDRGDGYTF	TRBV5-1	TRBJ1-2	TRBD1	many
TGCAGTGCTAGAGATGATGGGACCTCGTACGAGCAGTACTTC	CSARDDGTSYEQYF	TRBV20-1	TRBJ2-7	-	many
TGTGCCACCAACAGCGGGGACACCGGGGAGCTGTTTTTT	CATNSGDTGELFF	TRBV24-1	TRBJ2-2	TRBD2	many
TGTGCCAGCAGCCTGGACGGCCGGGCTGAAGCTTTCTTT	CASSLDGRAEAFF	TRBV12-3/TRBV12-4	TRBJ1-1	-	many
TGTGCCAGCTCACCCGGACAGGGCTTTTCAGGCAATCAGCCCCAGCATTTT	CASSPGQGFSGNQPQHF	TRBV18	TRBJ1-5	TRBD1	many
TGTGCCAGCAGTGTCTACGGAAACACCATATATTTT	CASSVYGNTIYF	TRBV28	TRBJ1-3	-	-
TGTGCCAGCAGTTTTGAACACTTCGAGGGGAATCAGCCCCAGCATTTT	CASSFEHFEGNQPQHF	TRBV12-3/TRBV12-4	TRBJ1-5	-	-
TGTGCCAGCAGTTTTTGGGCTACGCGAAACACCATATATTTT	CASSFWATRNTIYF	TRBV12-3/TRBV12-4	TRBJ1-3	-	-
TGTGCCAGTAGTATAGAAGGGGACTTTTATGGCTACACCTTC	CASSIEGDFYGYTF	TRBV19	TRBJ1-2	-	many
TGTGCCAGCAGTTACTCGAAGCCGACAGAAACCTACGAGCAGTACTTC	CASSYSKPTETYEQYF	TRBV6-5	TRBJ2-7	-	many
TGTGCCAGCTCACCACGGAGGGGGGCCCAAGAGACCCAGTACTTC	CASSPRRGAQETQYF	TRBV18	TRBJ2-5	-	many
TGTGCCAGCAGTTTGCTCCGGGTGGCTAGCGGGACCCAGTACTTC	CASSLLRVASGTQYF	TRBV28	TRBJ2-5	TRBD2	many
TGTGCCTGGAGGGGACTAGCGGGACAAGAGACCCAGTACTTC	CAWRGLAGQETQYF	TRBV30	TRBJ2-5	TRBD2	many
TGTGCCAGCAGCCCACGCACTAGCGGGAGAGATTCCGGGGAGCTGTTTTTT	CASSPRTSGRDSGELFF	TRBV7-9	TRBJ2-2	TRBD2	many
TGCAGTGCTCCGGGGTCTAGCGGGGATCAACGGGAGCAGTACTTC	CSAPGSSGDQREQYF	TRBV20-1	TRBJ2-7	TRBD2	-
TGTGCCAGCAGTTTAAGTGTCTCCTCCTACGAGCAGTACTTC	CASSLSVSSYEQYF	TRBV28	TRBJ2-7	-	many
TGTGCCAGCAGAGCCGCAGGGATCCCCTACGAGCAGTACTTC	CASRAAGIPYEQYF	TRBV27	TRBJ2-7	-	-
TGTGCCAGCAGGAGAGACAGGGCGCTTAGCAATCAGCCCCAGCATTTT	CASRRDRALSNQPQHF	TRBV6-1	TRBJ1-5	TRBD1	-
TGTGCCAGCAGCCAAGTCCACGAGCAGTACTTC	CASSQVHEQYF	TRBV3-1	TRBJ2-7	-	many
TGTGCCAGCAGGGAAATACAGGGCGGGACTGAAGCTTTCTTT	CASREIQGGTEAFF	TRBV2	TRBJ1-1	-	-
TGTGCCAGCAGTTCCCCACTTCAGCCCCAGCATTTT	CASSSPLQPQHF	TRBV28	TRBJ1-5	-	many
TGTGCCAGCAGTTACAGAGAAGACGGCTACGAGCAGTACTTC	CASSYREDGYEQYF	TRBV6-5	TRBJ2-7	-	many
TGTGCCAGCAGGGACAGGGGTAGCAATCAGCCCCAGCATTTT	CASRDRGSNQPQHF	TRBV6-1	TRBJ1-5	TRBD1	many
TGTGCCATCAGCGGACAGGGGGGGTACGAGCAGTACTTC	CAISGQGGYEQYF	TRBV10-3	TRBJ2-7	TRBD1	many
TGTGCCAGCAGCAAAGGCTGGACAGCCGATAGCAATCAGCCCCAGCATTTT	CASSKGWTADSNQPQHF	TRBV2	TRBJ1-5	-	many
TGCGCCAGTCGGGACCCTAACACTGAAGCTTTCTTT	CASRDPNTEAFF	TRBV5-1	TRBJ1-1	-	many